There are many counts of the clone carrying this T cell receptor beta chain. Its target is not known. The data belong to a study of T cells after posttransplantation cyclophosphamide. Whole-study findings and limits: TRB overlap between skin or GI tissue T cells and blood was limited. Recipient CMV seropositivity and CMV reactivation strongly tracked TRB clonality. Donor CD8+ memory clones often dominated recipient blood repertoires at later times.

Using immunoSEQ multiplex PCR, the repertoire was profiled, and TCRdb retains in-frame clones only, with some absent. Found here are about 37,000 clones, no singletons; the ten largest cover 5.9%. The related graft donor's blood sample was taken on the day of bone marrow donation. Input material: PBMCs. This receptor was identified in a man aged 30 to 45 in good health and a related stem cell transplant donor.

The CDR3 spells CASSSTGRSEAFF. CDR3 sequence (DNA): TGTGCCAGCAGCTCAACAGGGCGGTCTGAAGCTTTCTTT. The V and J genes are TRBV5-4 and TRBJ1-1, with a tentative D call TRBD1 (6 bases). The germline gives CDR1 SGHNT, CDR2 YYREEE (reference sequence). The CDR3 has 13 residues. The germline V and J ends were trimmed by 3 bases and 6 bases, with 12 bases remaining between them.